This T cell receptor beta chain was sequenced in a study of blood T cells in healthy people across ages. The authors ran a second PCR of about 7 to 12 cycles using a sample-barcoded 5' primer and a J-beta primer mix. TCRdb re-analysed the 5' RACE reads in MiXCR, keeping a single row per CDR3 protein. In the table there are hundreds of thousands of distinct CDR3 sequences, about 53% of which are singletons. The germline V gene encodes CDR1 DFQATT and CDR2 SNEGSKA (reference sequence). Trimming took off 5 bases at V and 5 bases at J, with 13 bases between the two ends. This CDR3 is built from 13 residues. Each donor was a healthy Caucasian individual from Russia, aged roughly 6 to 95.

The chain recombines TRBV20-1 with TRBJ2-1; D is ambiguous. The source material was blood. The source of this sequence is a man older than 75 in good health. CDR3 sequence: CSAVTELHNEQFF. The CDR3 DNA follows: TGCAGTGCTGTTACTGAGCTCCACAATGAGCAGTTCTTC.